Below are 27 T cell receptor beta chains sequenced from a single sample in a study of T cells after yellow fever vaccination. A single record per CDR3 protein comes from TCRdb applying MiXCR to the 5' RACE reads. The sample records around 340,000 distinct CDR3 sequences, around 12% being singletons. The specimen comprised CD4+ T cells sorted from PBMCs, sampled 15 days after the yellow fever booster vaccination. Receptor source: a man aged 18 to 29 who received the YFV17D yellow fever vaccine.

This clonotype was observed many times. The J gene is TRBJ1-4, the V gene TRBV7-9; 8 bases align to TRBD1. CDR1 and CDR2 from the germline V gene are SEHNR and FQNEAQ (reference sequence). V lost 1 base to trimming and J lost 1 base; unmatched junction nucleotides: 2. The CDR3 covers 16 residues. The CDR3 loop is CASSLGDRGTNEKLFF. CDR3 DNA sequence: TGTGCCAGCAGCTTAGGAGACAGGGGAACTAATGAAAAACTGTTTTTT.

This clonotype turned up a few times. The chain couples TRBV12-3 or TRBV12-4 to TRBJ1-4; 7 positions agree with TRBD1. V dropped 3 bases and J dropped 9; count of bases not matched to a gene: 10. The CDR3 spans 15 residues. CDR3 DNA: TGTGCCAGCAGTTTGACAGGGCGGGGGGAACAAAAACTGTTTTTT. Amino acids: CASSLTGRGEQKLFF.

CDR3 sequence (DNA): TGTGCCAGCACCCAGTACCAGCAGCCCCAGCATTTT. It encodes CASTQYQQPQHF. The rearrangement joins TRBV28 to TRBJ1-5; D is uncertain. CDR1 and CDR2 (germline): MDHEN, SYDVKM. The CDR3 extends over 12 amino acids. V lost 7 bases and J lost 7, with 11 bases in between.

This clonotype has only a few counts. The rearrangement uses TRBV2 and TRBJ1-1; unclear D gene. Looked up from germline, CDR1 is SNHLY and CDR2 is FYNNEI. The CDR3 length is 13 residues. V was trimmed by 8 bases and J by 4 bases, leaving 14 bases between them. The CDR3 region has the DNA TGTGCCAGCCCTCCGGCAGTTTCCACTGAAGCTTTCTTT. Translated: CASPPAVSTEAFF.

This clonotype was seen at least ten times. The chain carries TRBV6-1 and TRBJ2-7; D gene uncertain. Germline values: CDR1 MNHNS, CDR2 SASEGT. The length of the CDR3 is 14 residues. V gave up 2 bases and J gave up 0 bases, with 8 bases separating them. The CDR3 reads CASSERAVSYEQYV. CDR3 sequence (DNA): TGTGCCAGCAGTGAAAGGGCGGTCTCCTACGAGCAGTACGTC.

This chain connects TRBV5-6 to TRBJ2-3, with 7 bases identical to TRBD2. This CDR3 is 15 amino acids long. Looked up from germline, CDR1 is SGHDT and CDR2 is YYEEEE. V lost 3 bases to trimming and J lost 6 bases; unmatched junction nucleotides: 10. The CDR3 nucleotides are TGTGCCAGCAGCTCGCCTGGGGGGGGTTCGGATACGCAGTATTTT. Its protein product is CASSSPGGGSDTQYF.

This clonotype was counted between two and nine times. The CDR3 region is CASSPGDGEYGYTF. The CDR3 DNA is TGTGCCAGCAGTCCAGGAGACGGTGAATATGGCTACACCTTC. The chain is built from TRBV7-9 and TRBJ1-2; no clear D gene. The length of the CDR3 is 14 residues. V lost 6 bases and J 5 bases, leaving 16 bases between the germline ends. Germline V gene data show CDR1 as SEHNR and CDR2 as FQNEAQ (reference sequence).

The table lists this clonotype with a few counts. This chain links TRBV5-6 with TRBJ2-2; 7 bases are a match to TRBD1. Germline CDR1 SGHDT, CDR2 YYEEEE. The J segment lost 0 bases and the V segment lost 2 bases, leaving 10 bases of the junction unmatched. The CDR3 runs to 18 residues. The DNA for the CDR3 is TGTGCCAGCAGCTTTGCCGGGACAGTGAATTCGAACACCGGGGAGCTGTTTTTT. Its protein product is CASSFAGTVNSNTGELFF.

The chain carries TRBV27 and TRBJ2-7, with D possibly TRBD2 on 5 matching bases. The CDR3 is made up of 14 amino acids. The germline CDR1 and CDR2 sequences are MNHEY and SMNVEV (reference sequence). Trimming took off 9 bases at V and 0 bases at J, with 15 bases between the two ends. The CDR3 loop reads CASGRTGSSYEQYV. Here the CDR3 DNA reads TGTGCCAGTGGACGGACTGGCAGCTCCTACGAGCAGTACGTC.

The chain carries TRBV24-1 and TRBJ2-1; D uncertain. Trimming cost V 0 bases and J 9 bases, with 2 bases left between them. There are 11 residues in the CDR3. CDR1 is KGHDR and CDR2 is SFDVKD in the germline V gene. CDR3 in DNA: TGTGCCACCAGTGATTTGATTGAGCAGTTCTTC. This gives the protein CATSDLIEQFF.

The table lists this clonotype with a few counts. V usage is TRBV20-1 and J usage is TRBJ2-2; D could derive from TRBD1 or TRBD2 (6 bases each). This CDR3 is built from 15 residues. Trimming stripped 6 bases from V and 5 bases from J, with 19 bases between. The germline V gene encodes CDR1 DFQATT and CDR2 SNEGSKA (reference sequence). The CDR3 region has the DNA TGCAGTGCCCCGGGGGACACAGAAGGTACCGGGGAGCTGTTTTTT. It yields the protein CSAPGDTEGTGELFF.

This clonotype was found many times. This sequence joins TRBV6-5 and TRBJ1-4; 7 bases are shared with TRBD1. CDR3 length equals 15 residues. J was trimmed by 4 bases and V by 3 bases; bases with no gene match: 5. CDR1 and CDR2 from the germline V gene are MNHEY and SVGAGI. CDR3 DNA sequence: TGTGCCAGCAGTTATGGAGACAGGGATAATGAAAAACTGTTTTTT. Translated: CASSYGDRDNEKLFF.

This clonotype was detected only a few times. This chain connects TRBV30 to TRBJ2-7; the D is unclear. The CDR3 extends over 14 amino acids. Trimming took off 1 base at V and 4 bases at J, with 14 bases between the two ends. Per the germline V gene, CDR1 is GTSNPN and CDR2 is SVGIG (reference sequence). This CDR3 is CAWSGDSRPYEQYF. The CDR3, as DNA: TGTGCCTGGAGTGGAGACTCACGACCTTACGAGCAGTACTTC.

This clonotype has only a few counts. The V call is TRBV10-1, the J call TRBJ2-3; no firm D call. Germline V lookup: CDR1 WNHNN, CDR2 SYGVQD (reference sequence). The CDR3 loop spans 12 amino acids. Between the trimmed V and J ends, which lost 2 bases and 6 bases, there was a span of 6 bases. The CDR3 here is CASSENSDTQYF. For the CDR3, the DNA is TGCGCCAGCAGTGAGAACTCTGATACGCAGTATTTT.

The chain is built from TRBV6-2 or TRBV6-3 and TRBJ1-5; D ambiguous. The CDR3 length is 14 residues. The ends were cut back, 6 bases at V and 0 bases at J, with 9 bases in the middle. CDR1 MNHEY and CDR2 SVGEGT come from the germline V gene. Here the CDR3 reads CASSQLFSNQPQHF. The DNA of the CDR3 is TGTGCCAGCAGCCAGCTATTTAGCAATCAGCCCCAGCATTTT.

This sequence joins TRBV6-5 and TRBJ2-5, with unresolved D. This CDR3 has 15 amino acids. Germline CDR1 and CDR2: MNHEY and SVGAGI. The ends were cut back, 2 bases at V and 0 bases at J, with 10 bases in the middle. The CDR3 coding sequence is TGTGCCAGCAGTTACCGATCGTGGTACCAAGAGACCCAGTACTTC. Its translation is CASSYRSWYQETQYF.

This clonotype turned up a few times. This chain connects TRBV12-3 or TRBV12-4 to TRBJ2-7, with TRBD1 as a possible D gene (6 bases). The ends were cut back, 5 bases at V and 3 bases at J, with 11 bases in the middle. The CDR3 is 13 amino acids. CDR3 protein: CASSRQALYEQYF. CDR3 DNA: TGTGCCAGCAGTCGACAGGCTCTCTACGAGCAGTACTTC.

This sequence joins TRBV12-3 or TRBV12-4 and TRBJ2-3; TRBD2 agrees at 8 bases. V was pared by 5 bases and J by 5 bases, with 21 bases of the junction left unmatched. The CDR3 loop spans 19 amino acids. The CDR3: CASSPLRGAQSKKLDTQYF. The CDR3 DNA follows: TGTGCCAGCAGTCCTTTGCGGGGGGCCCAGTCAAAGAAACTAGATACGCAGTATTTT.

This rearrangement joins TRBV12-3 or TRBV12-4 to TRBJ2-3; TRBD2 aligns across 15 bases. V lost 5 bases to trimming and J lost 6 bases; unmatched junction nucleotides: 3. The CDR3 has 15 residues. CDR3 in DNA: TGTGCCAGCAGTAGGACTAGCGGGGGGGCGGATACGCAGTATTTT. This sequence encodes CASSRTSGGADTQYF.

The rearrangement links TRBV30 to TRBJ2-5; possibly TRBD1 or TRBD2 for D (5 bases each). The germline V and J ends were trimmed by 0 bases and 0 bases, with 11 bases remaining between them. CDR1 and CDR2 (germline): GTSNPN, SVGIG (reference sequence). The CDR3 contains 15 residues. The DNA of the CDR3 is TGTGCCTGGAGTGTAGTGTGGGGGTACCAAGAGACCCAGTACTTC. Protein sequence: CAWSVVWGYQETQYF.

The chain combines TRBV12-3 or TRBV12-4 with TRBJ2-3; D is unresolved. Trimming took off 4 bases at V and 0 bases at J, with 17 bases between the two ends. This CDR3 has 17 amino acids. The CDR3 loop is CASSSPTGRPSTDTQYF. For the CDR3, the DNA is TGTGCCAGCAGTTCCCCGACGGGCCGTCCCAGCACAGATACGCAGTATTTT.

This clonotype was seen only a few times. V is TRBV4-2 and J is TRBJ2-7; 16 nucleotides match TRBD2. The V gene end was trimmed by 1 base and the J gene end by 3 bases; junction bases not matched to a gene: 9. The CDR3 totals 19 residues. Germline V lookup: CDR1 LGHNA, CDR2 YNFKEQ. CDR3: CASSQAPPGLAGGLYEQYF. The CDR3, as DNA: TGTGCCAGCAGCCAAGCTCCTCCGGGACTAGCGGGGGGGCTCTACGAGCAGTACTTC.

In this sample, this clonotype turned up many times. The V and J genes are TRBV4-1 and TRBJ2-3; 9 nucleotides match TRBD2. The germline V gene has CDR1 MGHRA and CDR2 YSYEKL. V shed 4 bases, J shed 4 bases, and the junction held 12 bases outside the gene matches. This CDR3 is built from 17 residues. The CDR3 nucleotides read TGCGCCAGCAGCCCCTCTAGGCTAGCGGGGACGGCAGATACGCAGTATTTT. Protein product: CASSPSRLAGTADTQYF.

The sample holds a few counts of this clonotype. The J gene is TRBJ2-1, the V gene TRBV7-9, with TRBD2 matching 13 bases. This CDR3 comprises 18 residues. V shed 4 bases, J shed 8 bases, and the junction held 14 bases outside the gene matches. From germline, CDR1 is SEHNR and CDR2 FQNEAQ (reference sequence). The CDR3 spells CASSSRTSGGRSGYEQFF. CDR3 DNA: TGTGCCAGCAGCTCCAGGACTAGCGGGGGCAGATCAGGGTATGAGCAGTTCTTC.

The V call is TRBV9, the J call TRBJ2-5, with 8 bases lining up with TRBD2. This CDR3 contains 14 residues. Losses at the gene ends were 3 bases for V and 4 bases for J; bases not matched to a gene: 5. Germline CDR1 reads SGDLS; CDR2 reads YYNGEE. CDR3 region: CASSALGTRETQYF. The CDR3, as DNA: TGTGCCAGCAGCGCCCTAGGGACTAGAGAGACCCAGTACTTC.

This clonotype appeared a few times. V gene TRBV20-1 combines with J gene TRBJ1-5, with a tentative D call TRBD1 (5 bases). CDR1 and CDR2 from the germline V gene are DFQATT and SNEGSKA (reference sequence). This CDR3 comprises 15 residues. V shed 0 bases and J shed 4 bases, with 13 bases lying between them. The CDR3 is CSAREPGLVNQPQHF. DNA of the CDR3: TGCAGTGCTAGAGAACCGGGACTGGTTAATCAGCCCCAGCATTTT.

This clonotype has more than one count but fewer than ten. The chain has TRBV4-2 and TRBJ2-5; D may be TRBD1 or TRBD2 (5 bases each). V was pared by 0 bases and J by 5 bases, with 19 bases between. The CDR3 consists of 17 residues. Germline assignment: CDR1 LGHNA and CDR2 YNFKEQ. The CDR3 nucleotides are TGTGCCAGCAGCCAAGAGGTTGGAGCAGCTGGGACGGAGACCCAGTACTTC. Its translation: CASSQEVGAAGTETQYF.